Shown below are 14 T cell receptor beta chains from a single sample sequenced in a study of regulatory T cells in long-lasting Graves disease. With iRepertoire HTBI primers and Arm-PCR of CDR3 regions, TCR beta libraries were built. A single record per CDR3 protein comes from TCRdb applying MiXCR to the multiplex PCR reads. The data hold around 400,000 distinct CDR3 sequences, with 20% to 25% observed a single time. As to time point: persistent/refractory GD, antithyroid drugs over 5 years with positive TRAb. From PBMCs, RNA was extracted and then used to make the TCR library. Sample: peripheral blood mononuclear cells (PBMCs), taken when the disease was refractory, from a patient treated with antithyroid drugs. The origin of the receptors is a woman in her thirties or forties with Graves disease.

Remarks on this clonotype: A far larger clone is a single base away, which makes a read error likely. The chain links TRBV6-1 to TRBJ1-2, with a tentative D call TRBD1 (6 bases). CDR3 size: 14 residues. V was cut by 4 bases and J by 4 bases, with 13 bases left in between. The V gene's germline CDR1 is MNHNS and CDR2 SASEGT. The CDR3 sequence: CASSAWTDFYGYTF. In DNA, the CDR3 is TGTGCCAGCAGTGCCTGGACAGACTTCTATGGCTACACCTTC.

This clonotype was detected only once. J is TRBJ1-2 and V is TRBV5-1, with TRBD1 matching 8 bases. The CDR3 totals 12 residues. CDR1 is SGHRS, CDR2 YFSETQ, per germline. V shed 2 bases, J shed 6 bases, and the junction held 0 bases outside the gene matches. DNA for the CDR3: TGCGCCAGCAGCTTACAGGGGGATGGCTACACCTTC. Translating it yields CASSLQGDGYTF.

The CDR3 protein is CASTSSRNTGELFF. The CDR3 DNA reads TGTGCCAGCACCTCTTCGAGGAACACCGGGGAGCTGTTTTTT. The rearrangement links TRBV7-9 to TRBJ2-2; D remains ambiguous. From germline, CDR1 is SEHNR and CDR2 FQNEAQ (reference sequence). Trimming took off 7 bases at V and 1 base at J, with 10 bases between the two ends. The length of the CDR3 is 14 residues. Full variable domain (rest looked up from reference TRBV7-9 and TRBJ2-2): DTGVSQNPRHKITKRGQNVTFRCDPISEHNRLYWYRQTLGQGPEFLTYFQNEAQLEKSRLLSDRFSAERPKGSFSTLEIQRTEQGDSAMYLCASTSSRNTGELFFGEGSRLTVL.

V and J are TRBV7-8 and TRBJ2-7; 8 bases fit TRBD2. The CDR3 extends over 14 amino acids. CDR1 is SGHVS, CDR2 FQNEAQ, per germline. With 5 bases clipped from V and 3 bases from J, the junction kept 6 bases outside the gene matches. CDR3 amino acids: CASSRTSSGYEQYF. In DNA form, the CDR3 reads TGTGCCAGCAGCCGGACTAGCTCAGGCTACGAGCAGTACTTC.

This clonotype came up a few times. The chain couples TRBV7-9 to TRBJ2-7; tentative D call: TRBD2 (5 bases). CDR1 and CDR2 (germline): SEHNR, FQNEAQ (reference sequence). The germline V and J ends were trimmed by 4 bases and 3 bases, with 10 bases remaining between them. The CDR3 is 13 residues long. CDR3 in DNA: TGTGCCAGCAGCTCGCTAGAGGGCTACGAGCAGTACTTC. This encodes CASSSLEGYEQYF.

This clonotype came up a few times. CDR3 in amino acids: CSVRGTRSSVTYEQYF. CDR3 nucleotide sequence: TGCAGCGTCCGCGGGACTAGATCCTCTGTCACCTACGAGCAGTACTTC. V gene TRBV29-1 combines with J gene TRBJ2-7; TRBD2 matches at 8 bases. This CDR3 region has 16 residues. After removal of 6 bases from V and 2 bases from J, the junction contained 15 bases not matched to a gene. The germline CDR1 and CDR2 sequences are SQVTM and ANQGSEA.

This clonotype was detected only a few times. The V call is TRBV14, the J call TRBJ1-6; D ambiguous. This CDR3 has 14 amino acids. The germline CDR1 and CDR2 sequences are SGHDN and FVKESK. The ends were cut back, 4 bases at V and 3 bases at J, with 7 bases in the middle. This chain's CDR3 is CASSRGIYNSPLHF. DNA for the CDR3: TGTGCCAGCAGCCGAGGGATCTATAATTCACCCCTCCACTTT.

The V call is TRBV30, the J call TRBJ1-1; possible D gene TRBD1, 5 bases. The CDR3 is made up of 10 amino acids. V was pared by 5 bases and J by 8 bases, with 9 bases between. Germline V gene sequence: CDR1 GTSNPN, CDR2 SVGIG (reference sequence). The CDR3 DNA reads as TGTGCCTGGGACAGCAAAGAAGCTTTCTTT. This sequence encodes CAWDSKEAFF.

This clonotype was observed many times. This sequence joins TRBV12-3 or TRBV12-4 and TRBJ2-5; TRBD2 is a possible D gene (5 bases). CDR3 length: 13 amino acids. V shed 3 bases and J shed 5 bases, with 10 bases lying between them. The CDR3 loop reads CASSFGGRETQYF. The CDR3 DNA is TGTGCCAGCAGTTTTGGAGGCAGGGAGACCCAGTACTTC.

This clonotype was observed many times. The chain uses TRBV7-9 and TRBJ2-2, with D maybe TRBD2 (5 bases). The CDR3 sequence is 15 residues long. Germline values: CDR1 SEHNR, CDR2 FQNEAQ (reference sequence). The V gene lost 1 base and the J gene lost 5 bases, with 11 bases spanning the gap. The CDR3 loop reads CASSLDPGGTGELFF. CDR3 DNA: TGTGCCAGCAGCTTAGATCCAGGAGGAACCGGGGAGCTGTTTTTT.

This clonotype was counted a few times. The rearrangement joins TRBV28 to TRBJ1-1; the D is unclear. Looked up from germline, CDR1 is MDHEN and CDR2 is SYDVKM. V shed 5 bases and J shed 5 bases, with 12 bases lying between them. The CDR3 totals 13 residues. The chain's CDR3 is CASSMGGRTEAFF. The CDR3 DNA reads as TGTGCCAGCAGTATGGGAGGTCGGACTGAAGCTTTCTTT.

This clonotype was found many times. The chain has TRBV11-2 and TRBJ1-2; TRBD1 matches at 8 bases. V lost 2 bases, J lost 3 bases, and 2 bases stayed unmatched. Germline values: CDR1 SGHAT, CDR2 FQNNGV. This CDR3 region has 14 residues. The CDR3 nucleotides read TGTGCCAGCAGCTTACAGGGGGCAGACTATGGCTACACCTTC. Translation gives CASSLQGADYGYTF.

This clonotype turned up a few times. The gene calls are TRBV19 and TRBJ2-4; 7 bases agree with TRBD1. The end of the DNA aligns better with TRBJ2-5, so the J call may be wrong. The germline V gene encodes CDR1 LNHDA and CDR2 SQIVND (reference sequence). This CDR3 has 13 residues. The DNA for the CDR3 is TGTGCCAGTAGCAGGGGGACGCGAGAGACCCAGTACTTC. Amino acids: CASSRGTRETQYF.

This clonotype was detected many times. V usage is TRBV11-2 and J usage is TRBJ2-5, with a weak D call TRBD1 (6 bases). CDR1 and CDR2 (germline): SGHAT, FQNNGV. Trimming pared 5 bases from V and 4 bases from J, leaving 17 bases between. The CDR3 loop spans 15 amino acids. CDR3 DNA sequence: TGTGCCAGCAGCCCCAGGGGTGGCACAGGAGAGACCCAGTACTTC. Its protein is CASSPRGGTGETQYF.